The entry that follows covers one T cell receptor beta chain sequence. Its antigen is as yet unknown. The whole isolated RNA underwent reverse transcription, so sequencing captured expressed TCRB transcripts. This table comes from immunoSEQ multiplex PCR, and its TCRdb copy is limited to in-frame clones, with some not included. This table holds 200,000 to 250,000 clones, around 15% found once. The sample originates from a study of beta chain features in type 1 diabetes. Study-wide findings and caveats: Shortening of TCRB CDR3s, moderate but significant, appeared in all four CD4+ subsets of Type 1 diabetes patients.

The source is a man aged 25-40 years with type 1 diabetes. Specimen: naive CD4+ T cells from blood.

CDR3 in DNA: TGTGCCAGCAGCGTAGGAGCCACGGGGATCGGGGTGAAAAACATTCAGTACTTC. Translation gives CASSVGATGIGVKNIQYF. V gene TRBV9 combines with J gene TRBJ2-4, with a tentative D call TRBD2 (5 bases). Germline V lookup: CDR1 SGDLS, CDR2 YYNGEE. This CDR3 region has 18 residues. Trimming cost V 0 bases and J 4 bases, with 20 bases left between them. Based on the CDR3 plus reference TRBV9 and TRBJ2-4, the full variable domain is DSGVTQTPKHLITATGQRVTLRCSPRSGDLSVYWYQQSLDQGLQFLIQYYNGEERAKGNILERFSAQQFPDLHSELNLSSLELGDSALYFCASSVGATGIGVKNIQYFGAGTRLSVL.